The present entry profiles one T cell receptor (beta chain) with its context. The sample holds a few counts of this clonotype. It has no known antigen specificity. No base-level quality is on record; no much larger clone is a single base apart. This specimen comes from a study of T cell repertoires in cytomegalovirus infection (dated by TCRdb to between 2019 and 2020). Regarding the study in general: Recently identified HLA-C-restricted CMV epitopes, whose presentation resists viral immunomodulation, were targeted by peptide stimulations together with well-studied HLA-B-restricted epitopes. Donor HLA type was relevant to the analysis, because carriage of CMV infection together with the matching HLA type was indicated by public TCR beta signatures. The investigation overall reported the following: Carriers of CMV infection plus the relevant HLA type were discriminated by the cumulative frequency of public TCR beta family members in the study cohort and in an independent roughly 370-donor cohort. In the ex vivo response, HLA-C-restricted CMV-specific TCR beta clonotypes were dominant, and in two of eight donors the single most frequent clonotype came from this HLA-C-restricted group.

The sequencing machine was an Illumina HiSeq 1500. TCRdb redid the processing of the public reads, applying fastp at Q25 and MiXCR, and retained in-frame beta chains. All rows with the same CDR3 protein become a single entry with the most common DNA and genes. For this sample the table gives around 750,000 distinct CDR3 sequences, of which about 33% were detected only once. Around 11% of the sample rests with the top ten. Spanning cysteine to phenylalanine, the CDR3 consists of 13 amino acids. Only CDR3 DNA remains: 39 bases, in frame from the first base. V lost 6 bases and J lost 3 bases; the stretch between them is 12 bases long. The sample's treatment or condition, from its label and the paper: in vitro stimulation with specific CMV peptide epitopes to enrich CMV-specific T cells.

The TCR sequence derives from a human donor in good health (CMV status not recorded). Some clones in this sample may be carry-over from other donors' samples. The input for sequencing was cultured CD8+ T cells from PBMCs, taken from culture after CMV antigen stimulation. The rearrangement combines TRBV12-3 or TRBV12-4 with TRBJ2-7, with TRBD1 perhaps the D gene, on 6 matching bases. CDR3 reads: CASSDRRNYEQYF. Read as DNA, the sequence is TGTGCCAGCAGCGACAGGCGAAACTACGAGCAGTACTTC.